One and the same sample provided the 14 T cell receptor beta chains below, sequenced in a study of T cell repertoires in cytomegalovirus infection. TCRdb used MiXCR to reprocess the reads, holding one entry per CDR3 protein. The table has about 76,000 distinct CDR3 sequences, 3.7% seen once. The sample comprised PBMCs. All receptors come from a human donor in good health (CMV status not recorded). Some clones in this sample may be carry-over from other donors' samples.

This clonotype was observed at least ten times. V gene TRBV28 combines with J gene TRBJ1-1, with TRBD1 matching 9 bases. CDR1 is MDHEN and CDR2 is SYDVKM in the germline V gene. Germline trimming cut 4 bases from V and 11 bases from J; bases unmatched to any gene: 17. This CDR3 is built from 16 residues. For the CDR3, the DNA is TGTGCCAGCAGTTCCGCTTCCTTTGGGACAGGGCGCGCCGCTTTCTTT. The encoded protein is CASSSASFGTGRAAFF.

This clonotype occurred many times. The rearrangement links TRBV7-2 to TRBJ1-4, with D possibly being TRBD1 (6 bases). The germline gives CDR1 SGHTA, CDR2 FQGNSA. Trimming removed 5 bases at V and 0 bases at J, with 13 bases between. The CDR3 has 16 amino acids. The CDR3 DNA reads TGTGCCAGCAGCCCTGGACAGCGCTCAACTAATGAAAAACTGTTTTTT. Its translation: CASSPGQRSTNEKLFF.

At least ten counts were recorded for this clonotype. V is TRBV12-3 or TRBV12-4 and J is TRBJ2-7; D not resolved. V was pared by 7 bases and J by 4 bases, with 14 bases between. The CDR3 runs 13 residues. CDR3 region: CASTRDGLYEQYF. In DNA form, the CDR3 reads TGTGCCAGCACCAGAGACGGGCTATACGAGCAGTACTTC.

This clonotype occurred many times. The V gene is TRBV6-1, the J gene TRBJ1-6; no clear D. CDR3 length equals 14 residues. Looked up from germline, CDR1 is MNHNS and CDR2 is SASEGT. The V end lost 6 bases, the J end lost 6 bases, and 12 bases lay between the germline ends. CDR3 DNA: TGTGCCAGCAGGGCACCGATGGGTAATTCACCCCTCCACTTT. Amino acids: CASRAPMGNSPLHF.

This clonotype was recorded at least ten times. The chain has TRBV7-8 and TRBJ1-1; tentative D call: TRBD1 (5 bases). Trimming left V 1 base short and J 5 bases short, with 14 bases between. The V gene's germline CDR1 is SGHVS and CDR2 FQNEAQ. This CDR3 is 15 amino acids long. CDR3 in amino acids: CASSLVRKGSTEAFF. CDR3 bases: TGTGCCAGCAGCTTAGTAAGGAAGGGGTCAACTGAAGCTTTCTTT.

This clonotype was recorded at least ten times. The CDR3 spells CASSLLTVEKLFF. The CDR3, as DNA: TGTGCCAGCAGCTTGTTGACGGTCGAAAAACTGTTTTTT. V is TRBV5-5 and J is TRBJ1-4, with unresolved D. The CDR3 covers 13 residues. Germline V gene data show CDR1 as SGHKS and CDR2 as YYEKEE (reference sequence). Trimming left V 1 base short and J 8 bases short, with 9 bases between.

This clonotype showed up many times. The chain has TRBV28 and TRBJ1-5; 8 bases match TRBD1. This CDR3 is built from 16 residues. V lost 7 bases to trimming and J lost 4 bases; unmatched junction nucleotides: 12. Germline CDR1 is MDHEN and CDR2 is SYDVKM. The DNA for the CDR3 is TGTGCCAGCACCACGAGAGGACAGGGTGCTAATCAGCCCCAGCATTTT. Translated: CASTTRGQGANQPQHF.

This clonotype was observed at least ten times. V usage is TRBV19 and J usage is TRBJ1-5, with a possible D match to TRBD1 (5 bases). V lost 7 bases and J lost 4, with 20 bases in between. Germline CDR1 and CDR2: LNHDA and SQIVND (reference sequence). The CDR3 consists of 16 residues. The chain's CDR3 is CASTPFAGSINQPQHF. The CDR3 DNA sequence: TGTGCCAGTACTCCCTTCGCAGGGTCAATTAATCAGCCCCAGCATTTT. Full variable domain (outside the CDR3, taken from reference TRBV19 and TRBJ1-5): DGGITQSPKYLFRKEGQNVTLSCEQNLNHDAMYWYRQDPGQGLRLIYYSQIVNDFQKGDIAEGYSVSREKKESFPLTVTSAQKNPTAFYLCASTPFAGSINQPQHFGDGTRLSIL.

In its sample, this clonotype was seen many times. The chain joins TRBV5-6 to TRBJ2-3, with D perhaps matching TRBD2 (5 bases). Trimming shortened V by 4 bases and J by 5 bases, and 8 bases separated the two germline ends. The length of the CDR3 is 12 residues. The germline gives CDR1 SGHDT, CDR2 YYEEEE. The CDR3 region is CASSRGGDTQYF. CDR3 sequence (DNA): TGTGCCAGCAGCCGGGGTGGAGATACGCAGTATTTT.

This clonotype has at least ten counts. This chain joins TRBV27 and TRBJ2-7; D possibly uses TRBD1 or TRBD2 (6 bases each). Germline loops: CDR1 MNHEY, CDR2 SMNVEV (reference sequence). The CDR3 consists of 14 residues. The germline V and J ends were trimmed by 3 bases and 3 bases, with 12 bases remaining between them. This CDR3 reads CASSLGGRFYEQYF. CDR3 nucleotide sequence: TGTGCCAGCAGTTTGGGGGGCCGATTCTACGAGCAGTACTTC.

This clonotype was seen many times. The junction does not match germline at one end; this may be a read error. The V call is TRBV2, the J call TRBJ1-1; D unclear. There are 12 residues in the CDR3. Germline values: CDR1 SNHLY, CDR2 FYNNEI. DNA of the CDR3: TGTGCCAGCAGGGAAGGGTACACTGAAGCTTTCTTT. It encodes CASREGYTEAFF.

This clonotype was observed at least ten times. The rearrangement joins TRBV4-3 to TRBJ1-5; D ambiguous. V was cut by 0 bases and J by 0 bases, with 12 bases left in between. CDR3 length: 17 residues. Germline CDR1 and CDR2: LGHNA and YSLEER. The DNA of the CDR3 is TGCGCCAGCAGCCAAGATCCCCAAGGTTATAGCAATCAGCCCCAGCATTTT. Amino acid sequence: CASSQDPQGYSNQPQHF.

This clonotype has a count of ten or more. The chain has TRBV7-3 and TRBJ1-1; D remains unclear. The CDR3 totals 13 residues. V lost 5 bases, J lost 1 base, and 8 bases lay in between. The V gene's germline CDR1 is SGHTA and CDR2 FQGTGA. CDR3 loop: CASSLNTNTEAFF. Here the CDR3 DNA reads TGTGCCAGCAGCCTCAACACGAACACTGAAGCTTTCTTT.

This clonotype was observed many times. The rearrangement links TRBV28 to TRBJ1-5, with 7 bases matching TRBD1. The V segment lost 3 bases and the J segment 2 bases; nucleotides outside the gene matches: 13. This CDR3 is 18 amino acids long. CDR1 MDHEN and CDR2 SYDVKM come from the germline V gene. The CDR3 is CASSFETGLGYGNQPQHF. DNA for the CDR3: TGTGCCAGCAGTTTCGAGACAGGGCTGGGTTATGGCAATCAGCCCCAGCATTTT.